A selection of T cell receptor beta chains follows, all from one sample in a study of T cell repertoires in cytomegalovirus infection. No antigens are known for them. A single record per CDR3 protein comes from TCRdb applying MiXCR to the reads. The sample lists around 99,000 distinct CDR3 sequences, about 30% occurring once. Here the sequenced sample was CD8+ T cells from cultured PBMCs, taken from culture after CMV antigen stimulation. The receptors derive from a human donor in good health (CMV status not recorded). Some clones in this sample may be carry-over from other donors' samples. Both conserved end residues are part of each CDR3. The D gene is left open where the match is weak. Expanded clones are given a class, and other clones once, few, many or no size at all.

J gene	clone size	D gene	V gene	CDR3 protein	CDR3 DNA
TRBJ1-1	few	-	TRBV5-4	CASSFFGGTEAFF	TGTGCCAGCAGCTTCTTCGGGGGCACTGAAGCTTTCTTT
TRBJ2-7	-	-	TRBV7-6	CASSGGGSGEQYF	TGTGCCAGCAGCGGAGGGGGGTCCGGCGAGCAGTACTTC
TRBJ2-7	-	TRBD2	TRBV28	CASSPGGNPLYEQYF	TGTGCCAGCAGTCCCGGGGGGAATCCGCTCTACGAGCAGTACTTC
TRBJ2-2	few	-	TRBV12-3/TRBV12-4	CASSLALKTGELFF	TGTGCCAGCAGTTTAGCGCTAAAGACCGGGGAGCTGTTTTTT
TRBJ2-1	-	TRBD2	TRBV29-1	CSVEGLAGGPNEQFF	TGCAGCGTCGAGGGGTTAGCGGGGGGGCCCAATGAGCAGTTCTTC
TRBJ2-1	few	-	TRBV25-1	CASRARDANNEQFF	TGTGCCAGCAGGGCCCGCGACGCCAACAATGAGCAGTTCTTC
TRBJ1-1	few	-	TRBV19	CASRMALSPEAFF	TGTGCCAGTAGGATGGCCTTGAGCCCTGAAGCTTTCTTT
TRBJ1-1	many	-	TRBV7-6	CASSLVVNTEAFF	TGTGCCAGCAGCTTAGTAGTGAACACTGAAGCTTTCTTT
TRBJ2-1	many	-	TRBV7-9	CASSPQEWDNEQFF	TGTGCCAGCAGCCCTCAGGAATGGGACAATGAGCAGTTCTTC
TRBJ2-1	-	TRBD2	TRBV20-1	CSARGTRASGNEQFF	TGCAGTGCTAGGGGGACTAGAGCCTCGGGGAATGAGCAGTTCTTC
TRBJ2-1	-	TRBD2	TRBV28	CASNTGLLAGGGTYNEQFF	TGTGCCAGCAACACCGGGTTACTAGCGGGGGGTGGGACGTACAATGAGCAGTTCTTC
TRBJ2-1	-	-	TRBV7-4	CASSLVNNAHNEQFF	TGTGCCAGCAGCTTAGTGAATAACGCCCACAATGAGCAGTTCTTC
TRBJ2-5	-	TRBD2	TRBV20-1	CSATSGTSGARLAQYF	TGCAGTGCGACCTCCGGGACTAGCGGGGCCCGGTTGGCCCAGTACTTC
TRBJ2-2	-	-	TRBV11-2	CASSPVVQRNTGELFF	TGTGCCAGCAGCCCAGTAGTCCAGAGGAACACCGGGGAGCTGTTTTTT
TRBJ2-1	-	TRBD2	TRBV19	CASSMASGGSHEQFF	TGTGCCAGTAGTATGGCTAGCGGGGGGTCACATGAGCAGTTCTTC
TRBJ2-5	many	TRBD1	TRBV7-2	CASSSVQGETQYF	TGTGCCAGCAGCTCAGTACAGGGGGAGACCCAGTACTTC
TRBJ2-7	-	-	TRBV19	CASSIYQGSYEQYF	TGTGCCAGTAGTATCTACCAGGGGAGCTACGAGCAGTACTTC